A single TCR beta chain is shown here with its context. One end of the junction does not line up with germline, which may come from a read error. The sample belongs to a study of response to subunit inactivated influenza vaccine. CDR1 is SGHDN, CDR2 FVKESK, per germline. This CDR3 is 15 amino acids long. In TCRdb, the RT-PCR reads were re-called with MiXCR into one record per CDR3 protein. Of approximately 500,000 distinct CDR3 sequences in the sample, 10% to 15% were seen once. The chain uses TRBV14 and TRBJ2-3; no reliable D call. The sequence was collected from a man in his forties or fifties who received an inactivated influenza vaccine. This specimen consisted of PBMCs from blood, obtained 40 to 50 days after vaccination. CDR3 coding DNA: TGTGCCATCAGCCCCGGGCACCTCTGCTCAGATACGCAGTATTTT. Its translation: CAISPGHLCSDTQYF.